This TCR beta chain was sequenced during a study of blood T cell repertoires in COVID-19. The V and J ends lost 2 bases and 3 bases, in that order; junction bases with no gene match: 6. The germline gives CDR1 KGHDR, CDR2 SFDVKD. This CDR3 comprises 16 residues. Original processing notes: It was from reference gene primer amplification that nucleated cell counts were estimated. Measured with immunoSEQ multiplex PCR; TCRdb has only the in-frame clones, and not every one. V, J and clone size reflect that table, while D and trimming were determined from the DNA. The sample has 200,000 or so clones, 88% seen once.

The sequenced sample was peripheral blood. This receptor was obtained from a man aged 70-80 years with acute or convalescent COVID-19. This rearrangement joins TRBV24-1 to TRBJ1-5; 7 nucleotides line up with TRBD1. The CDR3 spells CATSDSDRTSNQPQHF. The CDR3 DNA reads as TGTGCCACCAGTGATTCGGACAGGACCTCCAATCAGCCCCAGCATTTT.